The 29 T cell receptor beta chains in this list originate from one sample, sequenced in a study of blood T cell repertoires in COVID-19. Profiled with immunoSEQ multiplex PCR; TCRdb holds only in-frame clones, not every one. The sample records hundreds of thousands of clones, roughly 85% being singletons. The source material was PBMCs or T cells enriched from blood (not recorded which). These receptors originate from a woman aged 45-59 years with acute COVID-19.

The CDR3 coding sequence is TGCGCCAGCAGCCTCGGGATAGACAGTGGGGGAGGTGGGCCCCAGCATTTT. The encoded protein is CASSLGIDSGGGGPQHF. This chain links TRBV5-1 with TRBJ1-5; D perhaps matches TRBD1 (5 bases). The V end lost 4 bases, the J end lost 9 bases, and 26 bases lay between the germline ends. The CDR3 loop spans 17 amino acids. In germline, CDR1 is SGHRS, CDR2 YFSETQ.

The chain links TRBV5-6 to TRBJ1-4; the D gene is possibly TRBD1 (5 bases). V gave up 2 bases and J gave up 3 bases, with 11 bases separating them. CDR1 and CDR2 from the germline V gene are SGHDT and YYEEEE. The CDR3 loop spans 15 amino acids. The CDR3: CASSFTGAPNEKLFF. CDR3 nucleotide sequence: TGTGCCAGCAGCTTTACTGGGGCCCCTAATGAAAAACTGTTTTTT.

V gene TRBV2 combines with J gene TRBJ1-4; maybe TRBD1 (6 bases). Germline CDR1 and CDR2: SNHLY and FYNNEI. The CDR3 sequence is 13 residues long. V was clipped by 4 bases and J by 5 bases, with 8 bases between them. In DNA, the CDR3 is TGTGCCAGCAGTGCAGGGGCCAATGAAAAACTGTTTTTT. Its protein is CASSAGANEKLFF.

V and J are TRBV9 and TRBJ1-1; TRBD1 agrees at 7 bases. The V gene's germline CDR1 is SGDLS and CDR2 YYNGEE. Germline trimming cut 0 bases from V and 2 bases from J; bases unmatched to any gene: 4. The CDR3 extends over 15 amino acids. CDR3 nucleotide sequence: TGTGCCAGCAGCGTAGGGACAGGCGGAAACACTGAAGCTTTCTTT. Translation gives CASSVGTGGNTEAFF.

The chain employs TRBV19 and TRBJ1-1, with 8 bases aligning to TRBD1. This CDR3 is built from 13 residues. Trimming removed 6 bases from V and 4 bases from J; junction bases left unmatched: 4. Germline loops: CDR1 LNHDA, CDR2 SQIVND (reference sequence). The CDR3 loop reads CASSGQGVTEAFF. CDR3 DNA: TGTGCCAGTAGCGGACAGGGTGTCACTGAAGCTTTCTTT.

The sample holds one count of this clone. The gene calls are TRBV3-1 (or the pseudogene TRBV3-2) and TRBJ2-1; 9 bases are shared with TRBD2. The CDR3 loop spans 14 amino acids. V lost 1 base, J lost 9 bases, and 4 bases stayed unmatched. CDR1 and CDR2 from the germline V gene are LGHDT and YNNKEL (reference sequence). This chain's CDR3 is CASSQVSGGPEQFF. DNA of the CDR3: TGTGCCAGCAGCCAAGTTAGCGGGGGTCCTGAGCAGTTCTTC.

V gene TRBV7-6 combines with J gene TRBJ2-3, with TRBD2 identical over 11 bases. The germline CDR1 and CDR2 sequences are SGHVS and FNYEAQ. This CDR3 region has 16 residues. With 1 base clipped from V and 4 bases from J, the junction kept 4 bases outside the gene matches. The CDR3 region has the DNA TGTGCCAGCAGCTTAGGCAGTAGCGGGGGGGCAGATACGCAGTATTTT. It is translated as CASSLGSSGGADTQYF.

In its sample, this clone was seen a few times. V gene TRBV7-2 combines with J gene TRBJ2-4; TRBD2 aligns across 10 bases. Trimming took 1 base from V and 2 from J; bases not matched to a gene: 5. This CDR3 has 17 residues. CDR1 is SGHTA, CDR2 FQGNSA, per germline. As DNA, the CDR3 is TGTGCCAGCAGCTTAGTTTCTAGCGGGGGCACCAAAAACATTCAGTACTTC. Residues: CASSLVSSGGTKNIQYF.

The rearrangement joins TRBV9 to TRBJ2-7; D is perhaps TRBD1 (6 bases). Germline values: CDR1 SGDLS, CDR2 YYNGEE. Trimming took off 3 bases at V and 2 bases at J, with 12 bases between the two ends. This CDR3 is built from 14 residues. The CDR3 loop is CASSDRDTTYEQYF. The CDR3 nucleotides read TGTGCCAGCAGCGACCGGGACACCACCTACGAGCAGTACTTC.

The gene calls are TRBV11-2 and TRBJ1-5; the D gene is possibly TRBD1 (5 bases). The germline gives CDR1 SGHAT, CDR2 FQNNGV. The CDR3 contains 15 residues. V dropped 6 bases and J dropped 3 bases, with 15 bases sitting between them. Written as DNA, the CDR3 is TGTGCCAGCAGTCCCGACGCAGGGCCCAATCAGCCCCAGCATTTT. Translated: CASSPDAGPNQPQHF.

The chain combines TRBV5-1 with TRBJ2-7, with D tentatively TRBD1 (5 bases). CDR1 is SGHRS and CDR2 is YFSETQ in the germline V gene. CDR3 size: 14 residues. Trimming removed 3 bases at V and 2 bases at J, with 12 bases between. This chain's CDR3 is CASSSNVGAYEQYF. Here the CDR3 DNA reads TGCGCCAGCAGCTCGAACGTAGGGGCCTACGAGCAGTACTTC.

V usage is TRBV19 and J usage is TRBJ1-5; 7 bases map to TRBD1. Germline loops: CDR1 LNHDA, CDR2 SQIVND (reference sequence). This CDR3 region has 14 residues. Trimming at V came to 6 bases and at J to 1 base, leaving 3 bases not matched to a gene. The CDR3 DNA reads TGTGCCAGTAGGGACAGGTCCAGCAATCAGCCCCAGCATTTT. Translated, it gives CASRDRSSNQPQHF.

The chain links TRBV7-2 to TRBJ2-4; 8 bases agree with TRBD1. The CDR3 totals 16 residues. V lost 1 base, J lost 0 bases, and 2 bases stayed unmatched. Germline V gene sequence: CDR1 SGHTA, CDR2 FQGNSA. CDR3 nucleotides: TGTGCCAGCAGCTTAGGGACAGGGTCAGCCAAAAACATTCAGTACTTC. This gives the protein CASSLGTGSAKNIQYF. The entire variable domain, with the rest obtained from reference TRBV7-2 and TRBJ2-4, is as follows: GAGVSQSPSNKVTEKGKDVELRCDPISGHTALYWYRQSLGQGLEFLIYFQGNSAPDKSGLPSDRFSAERTGGSVSTLTIQRTQQEDSAVYLCASSLGTGSAKNIQYFGAGTRLSVL.

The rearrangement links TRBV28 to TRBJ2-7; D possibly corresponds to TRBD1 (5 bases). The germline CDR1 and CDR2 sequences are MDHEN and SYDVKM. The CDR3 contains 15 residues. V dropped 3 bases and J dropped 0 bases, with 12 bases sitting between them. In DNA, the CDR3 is TGTGCCAGCAGTTTCCCAGGGCCCTACTCCTACGAGCAGTACTTC. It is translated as CASSFPGPYSYEQYF.

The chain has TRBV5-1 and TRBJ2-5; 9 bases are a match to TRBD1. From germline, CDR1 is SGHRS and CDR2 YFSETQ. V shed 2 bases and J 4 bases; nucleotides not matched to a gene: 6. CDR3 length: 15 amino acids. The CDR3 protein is CASSLTGTGLETQYF. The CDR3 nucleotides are TGCGCCAGCAGCTTAACCGGGACAGGGTTAGAGACCCAGTACTTC.

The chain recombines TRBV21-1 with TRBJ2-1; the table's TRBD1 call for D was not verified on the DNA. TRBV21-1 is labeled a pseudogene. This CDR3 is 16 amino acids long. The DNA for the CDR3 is TGTGCCAGCAGCAAATATACAGGGAGTAATAAAGATGAGCAGTTCTTC. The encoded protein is CASSKYTGSNKDEQFF.

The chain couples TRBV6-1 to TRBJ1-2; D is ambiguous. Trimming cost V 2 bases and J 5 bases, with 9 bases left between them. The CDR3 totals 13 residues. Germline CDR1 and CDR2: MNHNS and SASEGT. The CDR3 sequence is CASSESPRYGYTF. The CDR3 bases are TGTGCCAGCAGTGAAAGCCCACGTTATGGCTACACCTTC.

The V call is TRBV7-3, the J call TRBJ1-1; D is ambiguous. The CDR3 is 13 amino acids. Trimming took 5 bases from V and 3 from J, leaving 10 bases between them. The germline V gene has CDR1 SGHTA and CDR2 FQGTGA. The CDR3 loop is CASSTYLDTEAFF. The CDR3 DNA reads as TGTGCCAGCAGCACCTATCTCGACACTGAAGCTTTCTTT. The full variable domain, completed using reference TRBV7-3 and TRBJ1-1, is GAGVSQTPSNKVTEKGKYVELRCDPISGHTALYWYRQSLGQGPEFLIYFQGTGAADDSGLPNDRFFAVRPEGSVSTLKIQRTERGDSAVYLCASSTYLDTEAFFGQGTRLTVV.

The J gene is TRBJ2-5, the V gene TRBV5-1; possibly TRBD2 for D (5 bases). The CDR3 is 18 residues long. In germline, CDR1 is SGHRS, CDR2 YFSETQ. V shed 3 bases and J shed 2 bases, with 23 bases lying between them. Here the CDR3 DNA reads TGCGCCAGCAGCTCCGGACTCCGCACCAATACGATACAAGAGACCCAGTACTTC. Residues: CASSSGLRTNTIQETQYF.

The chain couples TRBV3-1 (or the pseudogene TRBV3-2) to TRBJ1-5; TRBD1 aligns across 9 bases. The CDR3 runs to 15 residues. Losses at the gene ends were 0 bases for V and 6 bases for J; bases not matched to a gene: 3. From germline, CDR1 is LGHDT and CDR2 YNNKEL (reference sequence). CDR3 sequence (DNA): TGTGCCAGCAGCCAAGAAGGGACAGGGACTCAGCCCCAGCATTTT. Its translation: CASSQEGTGTQPQHF.

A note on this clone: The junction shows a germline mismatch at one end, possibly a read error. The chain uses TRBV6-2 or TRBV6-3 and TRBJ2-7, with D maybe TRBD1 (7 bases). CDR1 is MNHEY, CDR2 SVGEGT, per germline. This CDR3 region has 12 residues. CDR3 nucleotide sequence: TGTGCCAGCAATTACAGGGGAGGAGAGCAGTACTTC. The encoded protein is CASNYRGGEQYF.

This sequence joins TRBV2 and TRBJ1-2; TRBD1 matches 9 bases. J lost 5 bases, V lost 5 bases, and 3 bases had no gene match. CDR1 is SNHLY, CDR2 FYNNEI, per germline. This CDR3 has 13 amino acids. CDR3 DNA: TGTGCCAGCAGTCCGGGACAGGGTTATGGCTACACCTTC. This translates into CASSPGQGYGYTF.

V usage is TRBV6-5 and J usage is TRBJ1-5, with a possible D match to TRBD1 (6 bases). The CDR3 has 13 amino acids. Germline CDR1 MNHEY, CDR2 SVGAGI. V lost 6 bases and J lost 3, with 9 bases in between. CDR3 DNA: TGTGCCAGCAGCGACAGGAACAATCAGCCCCAGCATTTT. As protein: CASSDRNNQPQHF.

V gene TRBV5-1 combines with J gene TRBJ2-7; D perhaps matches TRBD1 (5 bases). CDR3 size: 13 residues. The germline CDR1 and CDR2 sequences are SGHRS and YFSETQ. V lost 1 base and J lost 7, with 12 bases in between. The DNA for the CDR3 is TGCGCCAGCAGCTTGACAGGTAATGGGGAGCAGTACTTC. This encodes CASSLTGNGEQYF.

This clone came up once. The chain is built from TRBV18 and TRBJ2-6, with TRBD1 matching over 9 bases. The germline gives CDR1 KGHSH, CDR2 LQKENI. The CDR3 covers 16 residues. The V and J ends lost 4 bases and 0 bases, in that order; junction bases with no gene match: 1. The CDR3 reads CASSRDRASGANVLTF. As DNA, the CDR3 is TGTGCCAGCTCACGGGACAGGGCCTCTGGGGCCAACGTCCTGACTTTC.

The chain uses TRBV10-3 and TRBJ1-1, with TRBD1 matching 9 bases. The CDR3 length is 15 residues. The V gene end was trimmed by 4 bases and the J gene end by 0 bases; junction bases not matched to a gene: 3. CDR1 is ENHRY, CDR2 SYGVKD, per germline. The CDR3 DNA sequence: TGTGCCATCAGTGTGGGGACAGGGATGAACACTGAAGCTTTCTTT. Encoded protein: CAISVGTGMNTEAFF.

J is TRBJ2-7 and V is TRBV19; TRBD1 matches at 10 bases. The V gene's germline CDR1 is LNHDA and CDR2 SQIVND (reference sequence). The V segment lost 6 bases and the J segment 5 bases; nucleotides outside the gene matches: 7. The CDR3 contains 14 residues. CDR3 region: CASSDRGRIHEQYF. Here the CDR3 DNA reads TGTGCCAGTAGCGACAGGGGGCGCATCCACGAGCAGTACTTC.

The CDR3 here is CAISEIDRDLRYGYTF. In nucleotides, the CDR3 is TGTGCCATCAGTGAGATAGACAGGGACCTACGCTATGGCTACACCTTC. The rearrangement joins TRBV10-3 to TRBJ1-2; 7 positions match TRBD1. CDR1 is ENHRY, CDR2 SYGVKD, per germline. This CDR3 spans 16 amino acids. With 2 bases clipped from V and 4 bases from J, the junction kept 10 bases outside the gene matches.

The DNA for the CDR3 is TGTGCCAGCAGCCTATTAGCGGGGGGGCCGGCAGATACGCAGTATTTT. Encoded protein: CASSLLAGGPADTQYF. The rearrangement links TRBV9 to TRBJ2-3; 11 bases match TRBD2. J was trimmed by 4 bases and V by 4 bases; bases with no gene match: 8. Germline-derived CDR1 and CDR2 are SGDLS and YYNGEE. The CDR3 has 16 residues.